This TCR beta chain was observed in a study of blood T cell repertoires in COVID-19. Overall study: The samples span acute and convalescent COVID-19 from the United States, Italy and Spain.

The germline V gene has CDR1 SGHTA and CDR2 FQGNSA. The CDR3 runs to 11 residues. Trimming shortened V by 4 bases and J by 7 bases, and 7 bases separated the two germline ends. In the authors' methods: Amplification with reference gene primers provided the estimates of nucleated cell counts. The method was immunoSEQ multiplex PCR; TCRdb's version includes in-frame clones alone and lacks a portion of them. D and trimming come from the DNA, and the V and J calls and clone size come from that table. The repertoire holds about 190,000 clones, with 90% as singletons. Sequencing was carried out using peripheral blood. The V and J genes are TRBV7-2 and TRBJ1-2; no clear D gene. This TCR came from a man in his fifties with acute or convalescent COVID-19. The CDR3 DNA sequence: TGTGCCAGCAGCTCTCGGTTTGGCTACACCTTC. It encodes CASSSRFGYTF. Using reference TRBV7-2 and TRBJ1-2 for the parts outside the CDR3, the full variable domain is GAGVSQSPSNKVTEKGKDVELRCDPISGHTALYWYRQSLGQGLEFLIYFQGNSAPDKSGLPSDRFSAERTGGSVSTLTIQRTQQEDSAVYLCASSSRFGYTFGSGTRLTVV.